The TCR beta chain under discussion was sequenced for a study of blood T cell repertoires in COVID-19. On the study more broadly: Acute and convalescent COVID-19 specimens originated in the United States, Italy and Spain. Sample material is recorded as cDNA or gDNA derived from T cells, B-cell-depleted T cells, or PBMCs.

The CDR3 has 13 residues. CDR1 is SQVTM, CDR2 ANQGSEA, per germline. Trimming stripped 7 bases from V and 2 bases from J, with 14 bases between. In the authors' methods: For nucleated cells, counts were estimated from reference gene primer amplification. Assay used: immunoSEQ multiplex PCR; TCRdb lists only in-frame clones, some missing. The V and J calls and the clone size are those of that table, but D and trimming were determined from the DNA. The sample carries roughly 140,000 clones, 70% to 85% recorded once. The sequenced material came from peripheral blood. V usage is TRBV29-1 and J usage is TRBJ2-5; D ambiguous. This receptor was obtained from a woman aged 45-60 years in a cohort sampled during active or convalescent COVID-19. This chain's CDR3 is CSANSGSQETQYF. The CDR3 nucleotides are TGCAGCGCCAACTCCGGGTCTCAAGAGACCCAGTACTTC.